This T cell receptor (beta chain) derives from a study of early T cells in non-severe SARS-CoV-2 infection. Study results and limitations: Matching against VDJdb likely underestimated virus-specific expansions, favoring anti-spike CD8.

Looked up from germline, CDR1 is KGHDR and CDR2 is SFDVKD. The CDR3 extends over 17 amino acids. With 3 bases clipped from V and 6 bases from J, the junction kept 13 bases outside the gene matches. Unique molecular identifier tags were affixed to discrete cDNA molecules. TCRdb fed the 5' RACE reads into MiXCR, producing one record per CDR3 protein. Of 42,000 or so distinct CDR3 sequences listed, approximately 6.2% are singletons. This clonotype showed up many times. Its matching antigen is unknown. V gene TRBV24-1 combines with J gene TRBJ2-3, with TRBD1 matching over 8 bases. The material sequenced was whole blood, taken at baseline. This clonotype originated in an adult who was a healthcare worker with PCR-confirmed SARS-CoV-2 infection or an uninfected control (not recorded which). In nucleotides, the CDR3 is TGTGCCACCAGTGATCCTACCGGGACAGGCCTTACCGATACGCAGTATTTT. As protein: CATSDPTGTGLTDTQYF.